The 26 T cell receptor beta chains listed next were all sequenced from one sample in a study of PD-1 blockade in classical Hodgkin lymphoma. After autologous stem cell transplantation all patients relapsed, and prior brentuximab vedotin exposure differed between cohorts. Method: immunoSEQ multiplex PCR; TCRdb's copy keeps in-frame clones and lacks some. Found here are tens of thousands of clones, more than 75% of them singletons; the top ten hold 9.7%. The material was peripheral blood mononuclear cells (PBMCs), obtained at baseline. Receptors were obtained from a human donor with classical Hodgkin lymphoma.

The chain has TRBV19 and TRBJ2-7; 11 bases map to TRBD2. Trimming removed 5 bases from V and 2 bases from J; junction bases left unmatched: 5. This CDR3 has 15 residues. Germline values: CDR1 LNHDA, CDR2 SQIVND (reference sequence). In DNA form, the CDR3 reads TGTGCCAGTAGTGCCGGGACTAGCGGCACCTACGAGCAGTACTTC. Its translation: CASSAGTSGTYEQYF.

V and J are TRBV4-2 and TRBJ2-1, with 8 bases aligning to TRBD2. The CDR3 has 18 residues. Unmatched junction bases numbered 7, after V lost 0 bases and J lost 0 bases. Germline V lookup: CDR1 LGHNA, CDR2 YNFKEQ. The CDR3 region has the DNA TGTGCCAGCAGCCAAGAGGAATACGGGGGGGCCTCCTACAATGAGCAGTTCTTC. Translating gives CASSQEEYGGASYNEQFF.

J is TRBJ1-3 and V is TRBV7-9; D is unresolved. Germline V gives CDR1 SEHNR, CDR2 FQNEAQ (reference sequence). The CDR3 is 14 amino acids. Trimming took off 1 base at V and 2 bases at J, with 6 bases between the two ends. CDR3 DNA: TGTGCCAGCAGCTTAGGGCCAGCTGGAAACACCATATATTTT. Its translation is CASSLGPAGNTIYF.

V usage is TRBV7-9 and J usage is TRBJ2-2; D call uncertain. V shed 1 base and J shed 5 bases, with 8 bases lying between them. CDR1 and CDR2 (germline): SEHNR, FQNEAQ (reference sequence). This CDR3 region has 14 residues. Here the CDR3 reads CASSLGWSTGELFF. In DNA form, the CDR3 reads TGTGCCAGCAGCTTAGGGTGGTCGACCGGGGAGCTGTTTTTT.

The chain couples TRBV9 to TRBJ1-6, with D perhaps TRBD1 (5 bases). This CDR3 has 18 amino acids. The germline gives CDR1 SGDLS, CDR2 YYNGEE. Trimming took 0 bases from V and 8 from J, leaving 21 bases between them. The CDR3 region is CASSVADAGWGIDSPLHF. The CDR3 nucleotides are TGTGCCAGCAGCGTAGCTGACGCAGGGTGGGGGATTGATTCACCCCTCCACTTT.

V usage is TRBV28 and J usage is TRBJ1-1; unclear D gene. CDR3 length equals 11 residues. Germline assignment: CDR1 MDHEN and CDR2 SYDVKM. V dropped 3 bases and J dropped 8 bases, with 7 bases sitting between them. This chain's CDR3 is CASSFEEEAFF. DNA for the CDR3: TGTGCCAGCAGTTTTGAGGAAGAAGCTTTCTTT.

The chain combines TRBV12-5 with TRBJ1-1; D may be TRBD1 (5 bases). Germline CDR1 LGHNT, CDR2 FRNRAP. Trimming left V 8 bases short and J 0 bases short, with 13 bases between. This CDR3 has 14 residues. CDR3 nucleotides: TGTGCTAGTCTCGGGGGGGACTTGAACACTGAAGCTTTCTTT. Translation: CASLGGDLNTEAFF.

The CDR3 DNA reads as TGCGCCAGCAGCCAAGGCTCCCGGTTTTCACCCCTCCACTTT. Protein: CASSQGSRFSPLHF. This sequence joins TRBV4-1 and TRBJ1-6, with no clear D. This CDR3 has 14 residues. V was pared by 1 base and J by 9 bases, with 10 bases between. Per the germline V gene, CDR1 is MGHRA and CDR2 is YSYEKL.

This rearrangement joins TRBV11-2 to TRBJ1-2; possibly TRBD1 for D (5 bases). Germline V CDR1 and CDR2: SGHAT, FQNNGV. Trimming pared 3 bases from V and 0 bases from J, leaving 11 bases between. CDR3 length equals 15 residues. The CDR3 DNA reads TGTGCCAGCAGCTTGGCGACAGAAACTAACTATGGCTACACCTTC. This encodes CASSLATETNYGYTF.

This sequence joins TRBV7-2 and TRBJ2-3, with 7 bases lining up with TRBD2. The CDR3 is 16 amino acids. Trimming cost V 5 bases and J 4 bases; bases outside gene matches: 12. Germline values: CDR1 SGHTA, CDR2 FQGNSA. The CDR3 protein is CASSPAGGRGADTQYF. Here the CDR3 DNA reads TGTGCCAGCAGCCCCGCCGGTGGGAGGGGTGCAGATACGCAGTATTTT.

This chain joins TRBV6-5 and TRBJ1-5; no clear D gene. This CDR3 contains 15 residues. CDR1 MNHEY and CDR2 SVGAGI come from the germline V gene. The V and J ends lost 6 bases and 0 bases respectively, with 12 bases between them. The CDR3 DNA follows: TGTGCCAGCAGGCCTCGAAAGTATAGCAATCAGCCCCAGCATTTT. Encoded protein: CASRPRKYSNQPQHF.

The genes are TRBV29-1 and TRBJ2-7, with D perhaps matching TRBD1 (5 bases). The V gene's germline CDR1 is SQVTM and CDR2 ANQGSEA. The CDR3 is 11 residues long. Trimming stripped 5 bases from V and 3 bases from J, with 8 bases between. The CDR3 loop reads CSVLDSYEQYF. CDR3 DNA sequence: TGCAGCGTTCTCGACAGCTACGAGCAGTACTTC.

This rearrangement joins TRBV19 to TRBJ1-6; D remains unclear. V was shortened by 3 bases and J by 8 bases, with 5 bases between the two germline ends. The CDR3 is 12 amino acids. Germline CDR1 is LNHDA and CDR2 is SQIVND (reference sequence). In DNA, the CDR3 is TGTGCCAGTAGTATCGGCTATTCACCCCTCCACTTT. Translated: CASSIGYSPLHF.

This chain connects TRBV6-5 to TRBJ1-2; TRBD1 matches 8 bases. Germline-derived CDR1 and CDR2 are MNHEY and SVGAGI. With V trimmed by 6 bases and J by 2 bases, 8 bases remained unmatched. The CDR3 length is 15 residues. This CDR3 is CASSQRTGWNYGYTF. CDR3 coding DNA: TGTGCCAGCAGCCAGCGGACAGGGTGGAACTATGGCTACACCTTC.

This rearrangement joins TRBV19 to TRBJ2-1, with D maybe TRBD1 (5 bases). Trimming left V 6 bases short and J 3 bases short, with 9 bases between. This CDR3 spans 13 amino acids. CDR1 and CDR2 (germline): LNHDA, SQIVND (reference sequence). The DNA of the CDR3 is TGTGCCAGTAGGCGCAGGGACTACAATGAGCAGTTCTTC. Translated, it gives CASRRRDYNEQFF. Full variable domain (remainder filled in from reference TRBV19 and TRBJ2-1): DGGITQSPKYLFRKEGQNVTLSCEQNLNHDAMYWYRQDPGQGLRLIYYSQIVNDFQKGDIAEGYSVSREKKESFPLTVTSAQKNPTAFYLCASRRRDYNEQFFGPGTRLTVL.

V usage is TRBV7-9 and J usage is TRBJ1-6; no firm D call. CDR1 is SEHNR, CDR2 FQNEAQ, per germline (reference sequence). The V gene lost 5 bases and the J gene lost 9 bases, with 20 bases spanning the gap. The CDR3 extends over 16 amino acids. As DNA, the CDR3 is TGTGCCAGCAGCGCTCCGGGCCCCGAGGGAATTTCACCCCTCCACTTT. It specifies CASSAPGPEGISPLHF.

The chain is built from TRBV27 and TRBJ2-2, with D perhaps matching TRBD1 (5 bases). The CDR3 has 14 amino acids. Germline CDR1 and CDR2: MNHEY and SMNVEV (reference sequence). V lost 7 bases and J 2 bases, leaving 11 bases between the germline ends. The CDR3 is CASKVTENTGELFF. The CDR3 region has the DNA TGTGCCAGCAAAGTGACAGAAAACACCGGGGAGCTGTTTTTT.

CDR3 in amino acids: CASSLVVTSPRRQFF. The CDR3 nucleotides are TGCGCCAGCAGCTTGGTTGTGACTTCTCCGAGAAGGCAGTTCTTC. The chain employs TRBV5-1 and TRBJ2-1; D is uncertain. CDR3 length equals 15 residues. The ends were cut back, 0 bases at V and 12 bases at J, with 19 bases in the middle. Germline V gene sequence: CDR1 SGHRS, CDR2 YFSETQ.

The rearrangement links TRBV5-8 to TRBJ1-4; D gene ambiguous. Trimming removed 1 base from V and 5 bases from J, with 9 bases in between. The CDR3 is 14 amino acids. Germline V CDR1 and CDR2: SGHTS, YDEGEE. CDR3 amino acids: CASSLSGVNEKLFF. In nucleotides, the CDR3 is TGTGCCAGCAGCTTGTCCGGGGTCAATGAAAAACTGTTTTTT.

The chain is built from TRBV30 and TRBJ1-1; TRBD1 might be the D (6 bases). Deletions cut 5 bases from V and 0 bases from J, with 10 bases between. The CDR3 is 13 residues long. Germline CDR1 and CDR2: GTSNPN and SVGIG (reference sequence). In nucleotides, the CDR3 is TGTGCCTGGGGGGGACAAATGAACACTGAAGCTTTCTTT. Protein sequence: CAWGGQMNTEAFF.

The V gene is TRBV5-4, the J gene TRBJ1-4, with a tentative D call TRBD1 (6 bases). Trimming took off 4 bases at V and 5 bases at J, with 18 bases between the two ends. The germline CDR1 and CDR2 sequences are SGHNT and YYREEE (reference sequence). The CDR3 loop spans 16 amino acids. CDR3 sequence: CASSPTQGSANEKLFF. The CDR3 region has the DNA TGTGCCAGCAGCCCGACGCAGGGGAGCGCGAATGAAAAACTGTTTTTT. Drawing the rest from reference TRBV5-4 and TRBJ1-4, the complete variable domain is ETGVTQSPTHLIKTRGQQVTLRCSSQSGHNTVSWYQQALGQGPQFIFQYYREEENGRGNFPPRFSGLQFPNYSSELNVNALELDDSALYLCASSPTQGSANEKLFFGSGTQLSVL.

The V gene is TRBV28, the J gene TRBJ2-5, with D possibly being TRBD1 (6 bases). The CDR3 has 15 amino acids. Trimming stripped 5 bases from V and 2 bases from J, with 15 bases between. In germline, CDR1 is MDHEN, CDR2 SYDVKM. The CDR3: CASSLIPTGQETQYF. The DNA for the CDR3 is TGTGCCAGCAGTCTAATTCCCACAGGGCAAGAGACCCAGTACTTC.

The CDR3 coding sequence is TGTGCCAGCAGCTTGGCCCCCAGCGGCTCCTACGAGCAGTACTTC. Protein: CASSLAPSGSYEQYF. The chain has TRBV5-8 and TRBJ2-7, with D tentatively TRBD2 (5 bases). Germline CDR1 reads SGHTS; CDR2 reads YDEGEE. The V end lost 0 bases, the J end lost 0 bases, and 10 bases lay between the germline ends. This CDR3 spans 15 amino acids.

The V gene is TRBV11-2, the J gene TRBJ2-7, with 7 bases fitting TRBD1. Germline lookup yields CDR1 SGHAT and CDR2 FQNNGV. The CDR3 totals 16 residues. Trimming at V came to 3 bases and at J to 4 bases, leaving 12 bases not matched to a gene. Written as DNA, the CDR3 is TGTGCCAGCAGCTTGGAACCGGTGACAGGGCCGTACGAGCAGTACTTC. Protein sequence: CASSLEPVTGPYEQYF.

Only a few counts were recorded for this clone. The rearrangement links TRBV2 to TRBJ1-6; 7 bases line up with TRBD1. The V gene's germline CDR1 is SNHLY and CDR2 FYNNEI. The CDR3 spans 13 residues. J gave up 9 bases and V 10 bases, and 9 bases lay outside the gene matches. CDR3 DNA sequence: TGTGCCACACACCGGGACAGAATTTCACCCCTCCACTTT. Translated: CATHRDRISPLHF. The variable domain in full, with the rest retrieved from reference TRBV2 and TRBJ1-6, is EPEVTQTPSHQVTQMGQEVILRCVPISNHLYFYWYRQILGQKVEFLVSFYNNEISEKSEIFDDQFSVERPDGSNFTLKIRSTKLEDSAMYFCATHRDRISPLHFGNGTRLTVT.

The chain combines TRBV6-5 with TRBJ1-6, with D perhaps TRBD1 (5 bases). The CDR3 has 13 amino acids. In germline, CDR1 is MNHEY, CDR2 SVGAGI. V was cut by 1 base and J by 8 bases, with 6 bases left in between. CDR3 bases: TGTGCCAGCAGTTACTTGGGGGATTCACCCCTCCACTTT. Translation gives CASSYLGDSPLHF.